This T cell receptor beta chain comes out of a study of CD8 T cells in ankylosing spondylitis. Preparation of TCR beta libraries was done by quantitative 5'-RACE with molecular barcodes. TCRdb redid the calling of the 5' RACE reads with MiXCR, one entry per CDR3 protein. The table shows some 300,000 distinct CDR3 sequences, with less than 25% occurring only once. This clonotype has more than one count but fewer than ten. Its antigen is unknown. Study-wide results and limits: In ankylosing spondylitis patients, matched synovial fluid reportedly showed significant enrichment of disease-linked clones. The authors found the disease-linked clones to be CD8+ and relatively rare in peripheral blood.

This CDR3 has 11 residues. V was clipped by 7 bases and J by 6 bases, with 7 bases between them. Per the germline V gene, CDR1 is KGHDR and CDR2 is SFDVKD. The sequence came from a female donor with ankylosing spondylitis or in good health (not recorded which). This chain links TRBV24-1 with TRBJ2-3; the D is unclear. The sequenced sample was blood, either unsorted or a sorted T cell fraction (not recorded which). The CDR3 here is CATSSRDTQYF. The CDR3 nucleotides are TGTGCCACCAGCTCTAGGGATACGCAGTATTTT.